One and the same sample provided the 10 T cell receptor beta chains below, sequenced in a study of cytomegalovirus exposure and HLA in healthy donors. Primers for the PCR totalled 60 Vbeta and 13 Jbeta. Repertoires were generated with immunoSEQ multiplex PCR, while TCRdb's copy carries only in-frame clones and drops some. The sample has 120,000 or so clones, 80% seen once. The sample comprised PBMCs. The receptors were gathered from a female donor in good health and CMV-seronegative.

This chain links TRBV4-1 with TRBJ2-6, with a tentative D call TRBD2 (5 bases). The V end was cut by 0 bases, the J end by 3 bases, with 18 bases between. From germline, CDR1 is MGHRA and CDR2 YSYEKL. The CDR3 length is 19 residues. CDR3 bases: TGCGCCAGCAGCCAAGACCCCCCCCGGGAAGCATTTGGGGCCAACGTCCTGACTTTC. This translates into CASSQDPPREAFGANVLTF.

This clone was seen only once. Relative to the germline gene, one junction end is altered; a read error may explain this. This sequence joins TRBV7-7 and TRBJ2-2, with D tentatively TRBD1 (6 bases). Per germline, CDR1 SSHAT and CDR2 FNYEAQ (reference sequence). CDR3 size: 16 residues. The CDR3 coding sequence is TGTGCTAGCAGCTCGGCGAAGGGGGCGAACACCGGGGAGCTGTTTTTT. Protein product: CASSSAKGANTGELFF. The full variable domain, completed using reference TRBV7-7 and TRBJ2-2, is GAGVSQSPRYKVTKRGQDVTLRCDPISSHATLYWYQQALGQGPEFLTYFNYEAQPDKSGLPSDRFSAERPEGSISTLTIQRTEQRDSAMYRCASSSAKGANTGELFFGEGSRLTVL.

This sequence joins TRBV4-1 and TRBJ2-7, with D possibly being TRBD2 (6 bases). Trimming took 4 bases from V and 5 from J, leaving 15 bases between them. The CDR3 has 14 amino acids. Germline V gene sequence: CDR1 MGHRA, CDR2 YSYEKL. In nucleotides, the CDR3 is TGCGCCAGCAGCCCCCTCCCCTTAGCGGACGAGCAGTACTTC. Translated: CASSPLPLADEQYF.

The chain employs TRBV29-1 and TRBJ2-7, with D possibly matching TRBD2 (6 bases). The CDR3 runs 14 residues. The germline gives CDR1 SQVTM, CDR2 ANQGSEA. V shed 4 bases and J shed 2 bases, with 15 bases lying between them. CDR3 residues: CSVVVGGSTYEQYF. CDR3 bases: TGCAGCGTTGTGGTCGGGGGATCGACCTACGAGCAGTACTTC.

This rearrangement joins TRBV9 to TRBJ2-3; D might be TRBD2 (6 bases). From germline, CDR1 is SGDLS and CDR2 YYNGEE. This CDR3 is built from 15 residues. V shed 1 base and J shed 6 bases, with 15 bases lying between them. The CDR3 region is CASSVSGRGRDTQYF. Here the CDR3 DNA reads TGTGCCAGCAGCGTAAGTGGTCGGGGGAGGGATACGCAGTATTTT.

The chain uses TRBV5-6 and TRBJ2-5; 10 nucleotides line up with TRBD2. This CDR3 region has 15 residues. V gave up 0 bases and J gave up 2 bases; unmatched junction bases: 1. From germline, CDR1 is SGHDT and CDR2 YYEEEE. In nucleotides, the CDR3 is TGTGCCAGCAGCTTGGCGGGACTAGCGCAAGAGACCCAGTACTTC. Protein: CASSLAGLAQETQYF. Full variable domain (rest looked up from reference TRBV5-6 and TRBJ2-5): DAGVTQSPTHLIKTRGQQVTLRCSPKSGHDTVSWYQQALGQGPQFIFQYYEEEERQRGNFPDRFSGHQFPNYSSELNVNALLLGDSALYLCASSLAGLAQETQYFGPGTRLLVL.

The chain carries TRBV30 and TRBJ1-6; no clear D. There are 16 residues in the CDR3. CDR1 and CDR2 from the germline V gene are GTSNPN and SVGIG (reference sequence). V was shortened by 3 bases and J by 0 bases, with 12 bases between the two germline ends. The CDR3 DNA follows: TGTGCCTGGAGCCTGTTTCTAAGCTCCTATAATTCACCCCTCCACTTT. Translating it yields CAWSLFLSSYNSPLHF.

This clone appeared a single time. The CDR3 region has the DNA TGTGCCAGCAGTTTATGGGGCCTCCAACCGGGACAGGGCTATCAGCCCCAGCATTTT. It encodes CASSLWGLQPGQGYQPQHF. V gene TRBV28 combines with J gene TRBJ1-5, with TRBD1 matching 9 bases. The CDR3 extends over 19 amino acids. After removal of 0 bases from V and 5 bases from J, the junction contained 14 bases not matched to a gene. Germline values: CDR1 MDHEN, CDR2 SYDVKM.

The chain couples TRBV28 to TRBJ2-1; D gene unclear. This CDR3 contains 15 residues. The V gene lost 4 bases and the J gene lost 4 bases, with 14 bases spanning the gap. CDR1 and CDR2 (germline): MDHEN, SYDVKM. Here the CDR3 DNA reads TGTGCCAGCAGTTCCAACGGAGCTGGTTACAATGAGCAGTTCTTC. As protein: CASSSNGAGYNEQFF. Drawing the rest from reference TRBV28 and TRBJ2-1, the complete variable domain is DVKVTQSSRYLVKRTGEKVFLECVQDMDHENMFWYRQDPGLGLRLIYFSYDVKMKEKGDIPEGYSVSREKKERFSLILESASTNQTSMYLCASSSNGAGYNEQFFGPGTRLTVL.

The chain combines TRBV5-6 with TRBJ2-4; the match to TRBD2 covers 10 bases. This CDR3 is built from 18 residues. The ends lost 2 bases at V and 1 base at J; junction bases unmatched: 9. Per germline, CDR1 SGHDT and CDR2 YYEEEE. The CDR3 DNA sequence: TGTGCCAGCAGCTTAAGGACTAGCGGACCTAGGGCCAAAAACATTCAGTACTTC. This gives the protein CASSLRTSGPRAKNIQYF.